Each of the 12 T cell receptor beta chains below was sequenced from the same sample in a study of blood T cells in healthy people across ages. A second PCR, run for roughly 7 to 11 cycles, used a sample-barcoded 5' primer plus a J-beta primer mix. Each CDR3 protein is one row after TCRdb ran MiXCR on the 5' RACE reads. Here the sample spans over 550,000 distinct CDR3 sequences, approximately 30% being singletons. The sequenced sample was blood. These receptors were taken from an elderly woman in good health.

This clonotype was recorded a few times. The V call is TRBV9, the J call TRBJ1-6, with 7 bases identical to TRBD1. The CDR3 contains 14 residues. Trimming removed 2 bases from V and 8 bases from J; junction bases left unmatched: 4. The germline gives CDR1 SGDLS, CDR2 YYNGEE. In DNA form, the CDR3 reads TGTGCCAGCAGCGTCAGGGGGTTGGATTCACCCCTCCACTTT. It translates to CASSVRGLDSPLHF.

This rearrangement joins TRBV12-3 or TRBV12-4 to TRBJ2-7; 9 positions match TRBD1. The J call may be faulty, since TRBJ2-5 better matches the DNA end. This CDR3 is built from 15 residues. CDR3 residues: CASSVRGQGIETQYF. The CDR3 DNA follows: TGTGCCAGCAGTGTCCGAGGACAGGGGATTGAGACCCAGTACTTC.

About this clonotype itself: One end of the junction fails to match germline, which may point to a read error. This rearrangement joins TRBV20-1 to TRBJ1-3; D is unclear. Germline CDR1 DFQATT, CDR2 SNEGSKA (reference sequence). CDR3 size: 13 residues. The CDR3 DNA sequence: TGCAGTGCTAGAGATCGACCCGGGAACACCAGATATTTT. Protein sequence: CSARDRPGNTRYF.

This clonotype was seen repeatedly, ten times or more. The chain recombines TRBV15 with TRBJ2-3, with 8 positions matching TRBD1. This CDR3 spans 16 amino acids. The germline gives CDR1 LNHNV, CDR2 YYDKDF (reference sequence). The junction had 13 bases not matched to a gene; V was cut back by 5 bases and J by 6 bases. CDR3 residues: CATSVGQGPFGDTQYF. The CDR3 DNA sequence: TGTGCCACCAGCGTCGGACAGGGCCCATTCGGGGATACGCAGTATTTT.

There are many counts of this clonotype. The chain employs TRBV7-9 and TRBJ2-5; D uncertain. CDR1 is SEHNR and CDR2 is FQNEAQ in the germline V gene (reference sequence). Trimming removed 5 bases at V and 5 bases at J, with 15 bases between. The CDR3 has 14 residues. CDR3 residues: CASSPRLERETQYF. DNA for the CDR3: TGTGCCAGCAGCCCCCGACTCGAACGGGAGACCCAGTACTTC.

This clonotype was found many times. This chain uses TRBV2 with TRBJ1-2; the match to TRBD1 covers 10 bases. The V and J ends lost 5 bases and 5 bases, in that order; junction bases with no gene match: 8. The CDR3 contains 15 residues. Germline values: CDR1 SNHLY, CDR2 FYNNEI. CDR3: CASSRWGQGSYGYTF. CDR3 bases: TGTGCCAGCAGTAGGTGGGGACAGGGGAGTTATGGCTACACCTTC.

Of note for this clonotype: This may arise from a read error, as a much more abundant clone is one base away. The chain carries TRBV6-6 and TRBJ2-7, with TRBD1 matching over 10 bases. This CDR3 has 15 amino acids. Germline V CDR1 and CDR2: MNHNY, SVGAGI (reference sequence). V shed 5 bases and J 7 bases; nucleotides not matched to a gene: 11. The CDR3 spells CASSGGQGFVSEQYF. The CDR3 nucleotides read TGTGCCAGCAGTGGGGGACAGGGGTTCGTTAGTGAGCAGTACTTC.

This clonotype was recorded at least ten times. V is TRBV21-1 and J is TRBJ2-1; the table names TRBD1, a call not compared with the DNA. TRBV21-1 has pseudogene status. CDR3 length: 15 amino acids. The CDR3 sequence is CASSAKDREGNEQFF. Here the CDR3 DNA reads TGTGCCAGCAGCGCGAAGGACAGGGAAGGAAATGAGCAGTTCTTC.

This clonotype was found many times. This chain uses TRBV30 with TRBJ2-1; D call uncertain. The CDR3 is 11 amino acids. V lost 2 bases, J lost 6 bases, and 5 bases lay in between. Germline V gene lookup returns CDR1 GTSNPN and CDR2 SVGIG (reference sequence). The CDR3 coding sequence is TGTGCCTGGAGTAACATCAATGAGCAGTTCTTC. Residues: CAWSNINEQFF.

This clonotype was observed a few times. This chain uses TRBV28 with TRBJ1-6; no clear D. CDR1 MDHEN and CDR2 SYDVKM come from the germline V gene. V lost 5 bases to trimming and J lost 14 bases, with 22 bases between them. This CDR3 comprises 15 residues. The CDR3 DNA reads as TGTGCCAGCAGTGCCATGACCGGTCAAGGTTTGGCCCTCCACTTT. Its translation is CASSAMTGQGLALHF.

This clonotype was counted a few times. The chain couples TRBV5-1 to TRBJ1-1, with D perhaps TRBD1 (6 bases). The CDR3 length is 14 residues. The germline V gene has CDR1 SGHRS and CDR2 YFSETQ. Trimming removed 3 bases at V and 7 bases at J, with 16 bases between. CDR3 in DNA: TGCGCCAGCAGCTCGGAAGGGGGACTACTTGAAGCTTTCTTT. Its translation is CASSSEGGLLEAFF.

The rearrangement uses TRBV2 and TRBJ1-2; D ambiguous. This CDR3 is built from 14 residues. V lost 4 bases, J lost 4 bases, and 13 bases lay in between. From germline, CDR1 is SNHLY and CDR2 FYNNEI. The CDR3 loop reads CASSGARSSYGYTF. CDR3 in DNA: TGTGCCAGCAGTGGAGCGAGGTCAAGCTATGGCTACACCTTC.